Reported below is one TCR beta chain. This sample was included in a study of blood T cell repertoires in COVID-19. CDR3 length equals 13 residues. Trimming removed 7 bases at V and 4 bases at J, with 13 bases between. CDR1 and CDR2 from the germline V gene are MDHEN and SYDVKM. Study processing details: Reference gene primer amplification in the assay estimated nucleated cell counts. Using immunoSEQ multiplex PCR, the repertoire was profiled, and TCRdb retains in-frame clones only, with some absent. That table gives V, J and clone size, and the DNA gave D and trimming. Of roughly 250,000 clones in the sample, around 80% were seen once.

The V call is TRBV28, the J call TRBJ1-2; a possible D gene is TRBD1 (6 bases). The clonotype was recovered from a woman in her thirties or forties with active or convalescent COVID-19. The sequencing sample was made of peripheral blood. In DNA form, the CDR3 reads TGTGCCAGCAAAAAGGGAGGGGGCTATGGCTACACCTTC. Translated, it gives CASKKGGGYGYTF.